These 18 T cell receptor beta chains came from one sample sequenced in a study of blood T cell repertoires in COVID-19. Measured with immunoSEQ multiplex PCR; TCRdb has only the in-frame clones, and not every one. The sample contains about 48,000 clones, just over 90% of which appear only once. Specimen: peripheral blood. The receptors stem from a man between 65 and 80 years old with acute or convalescent COVID-19.

The CDR3, as DNA: TGCGCCAGCAGCTTTACAGGGGGTGTCGGGGAGCTGTTTTTT. Translating it yields CASSFTGGVGELFF. The chain links TRBV5-1 to TRBJ2-2; 8 nucleotides agree with TRBD1. Trimming removed 2 bases from V and 7 bases from J; junction bases left unmatched: 4. The germline CDR1 and CDR2 sequences are SGHRS and YFSETQ. The CDR3 contains 14 residues.

This clone has more than one count but fewer than ten. The chain is built from TRBV4-1 and TRBJ1-1; perhaps TRBD1 as D (6 bases). The germline V gene has CDR1 MGHRA and CDR2 YSYEKL. CDR3 length equals 15 residues. Trimming shortened V by 4 bases and J by 1 base, and 13 bases separated the two germline ends. The CDR3 nucleotides read TGCGCCAGCAGCCTGGACAGCAGATCGAACACTGAAGCTTTCTTT. Encoded protein: CASSLDSRSNTEAFF.

This chain uses TRBV5-4 with TRBJ2-7; D possibly corresponds to TRBD1 (6 bases). The V and J ends lost 0 bases and 6 bases respectively, with 10 bases between them. The germline V gene encodes CDR1 SGHNT and CDR2 YYREEE (reference sequence). This CDR3 has 13 residues. DNA of the CDR3: TGTGCCAGCAGCTTGGGGACAGTACGCGAGCAGTACTTC. This translates into CASSLGTVREQYF.

The chain is built from TRBV19 and TRBJ1-3, with D unresolved. V dropped 5 bases and J dropped 2 bases, with 13 bases sitting between them. The CDR3 contains 15 residues. The V gene's germline CDR1 is LNHDA and CDR2 SQIVND (reference sequence). The CDR3 nucleotides read TGTGCCAGTAGTCTCGAGGAATCACCTGGAAACACCATATATTTT. Protein product: CASSLEESPGNTIYF.

This chain uses TRBV7-3 with TRBJ2-7; 7 nucleotides align to TRBD2. Germline values: CDR1 SGHTA, CDR2 FQGTGA. V gave up 2 bases and J gave up 0 bases; unmatched junction bases: 13. The CDR3 has 18 amino acids. CDR3 protein: CASSLDPQRGPRSYEQYF. The DNA of the CDR3 is TGTGCCAGCAGCTTAGACCCTCAGCGGGGCCCGCGCTCCTACGAGCAGTACTTC.

V is TRBV6-2 or TRBV6-3 and J is TRBJ2-7; 7 nucleotides align to TRBD1. Trimming cost V 2 bases and J 2 bases; bases outside gene matches: 6. CDR1 MNHEY and CDR2 SVGEGT come from the germline V gene. The CDR3 has 15 amino acids. This chain's CDR3 is CASSYDPTGAYEQYF. DNA for the CDR3: TGTGCCAGCAGTTACGACCCAACAGGGGCCTACGAGCAGTACTTC.

The rearrangement joins TRBV10-3 to TRBJ2-3; D perhaps matches TRBD2 (7 bases). Per the germline V gene, CDR1 is ENHRY and CDR2 is SYGVKD. This CDR3 has 17 amino acids. Trimming shortened V by 4 bases and J by 0 bases, and 17 bases separated the two germline ends. The CDR3 protein is CAISGQGWRGSTDTQYF. The CDR3 nucleotides are TGTGCCATCAGTGGCCAGGGGTGGCGGGGGAGCACAGATACGCAGTATTTT.

The genes are TRBV4-1 and TRBJ1-1; no definite D call. Trimming left V 3 bases short and J 0 bases short, with 11 bases between. Germline CDR1 is MGHRA and CDR2 is YSYEKL. The CDR3 totals 15 residues. CDR3 bases: TGCGCCAGCAGCCAGAGTACAGCCCTGAACACTGAAGCTTTCTTT. As protein: CASSQSTALNTEAFF.

The chain recombines TRBV9 with TRBJ1-4; possibly TRBD1 for D (6 bases). The CDR3 extends over 15 amino acids. The V end was cut by 3 bases, the J end by 2 bases, with 11 bases between. The germline gives CDR1 SGDLS, CDR2 YYNGEE. For the CDR3, the DNA is TGTGCCAGCAGCGCAGGGGTGAGGACTAATGAAAAACTGTTTTTT. The encoded protein is CASSAGVRTNEKLFF.

The CDR3 DNA reads as TGCGCCAGCAGTGGGGACAGGAGTTTGGGTAATGAGCAGTTCTTC. It translates to CASSGDRSLGNEQFF. The chain has TRBV10-2 and TRBJ2-1; 8 bases agree with TRBD1. V dropped 4 bases and J dropped 7; count of bases not matched to a gene: 9. CDR1 and CDR2 from the germline V gene are WSHSY and SAAADI. The length of the CDR3 is 15 residues.

V gene TRBV28 combines with J gene TRBJ1-4, with D maybe TRBD1 (6 bases). The CDR3 consists of 13 residues. The V and J ends lost 8 bases and 10 bases respectively, with 17 bases between them. The germline gives CDR1 MDHEN, CDR2 SYDVKM. The CDR3 region is CASCPAAGVKLFF. DNA for the CDR3: TGTGCCAGCTGTCCGGCCGCAGGGGTAAAACTGTTTTTT.

V and J are TRBV6-4 and TRBJ1-2; D call uncertain. Looked up from germline, CDR1 is MRHNA and CDR2 is SNTAGT. Trimming left V 2 bases short and J 7 bases short, with 11 bases between. This CDR3 has 13 amino acids. The CDR3 spells CASSDTRRGGYTF. The CDR3 bases are TGTGCCAGCAGTGACACGAGACGGGGTGGCTACACCTTC.

This clone came up once. The gene calls are TRBV7-2 and TRBJ2-3, with D maybe TRBD2 (5 bases). The V gene's germline CDR1 is SGHTA and CDR2 FQGNSA. V lost 3 bases and J lost 2, with 15 bases in between. This CDR3 is 16 amino acids long. In nucleotides, the CDR3 is TGTGCCAGCAGCTTTGAAGCCGTCGGGATCACAGATACGCAGTATTTT. Translated, it gives CASSFEAVGITDTQYF.

V usage is TRBV18 and J usage is TRBJ1-2; D may be TRBD1 (5 bases). The V gene lost 2 bases and the J gene lost 4 bases, with 8 bases spanning the gap. The germline gives CDR1 KGHSH, CDR2 LQKENI. This CDR3 contains 13 residues. The chain's CDR3 is CASSPGAAYGYTF. Here the CDR3 DNA reads TGTGCCAGCTCACCAGGGGCAGCCTATGGCTACACCTTC. Combining the CDR3 with reference TRBV18 and TRBJ1-2 gives the whole variable domain NAGVMQNPRHLVRRRGQEARLRCSPMKGHSHVYWYRQLPEEGLKFMVYLQKENIIDESGMPKERFSAEFPKEGPSILRIQQVVRGDSAAYFCASSPGAAYGYTFGSGTRLTVV.

The V gene is TRBV6-5, the J gene TRBJ2-5, with 10 bases fitting TRBD2. CDR3 length: 15 residues. CDR1 and CDR2 (germline): MNHEY, SVGAGI. J gave up 2 bases and V 7 bases, and 7 bases lay outside the gene matches. The CDR3 DNA reads TGTGCCAGCACCCCGAGGACTAGCGGACAAGAGACCCAGTACTTC. Translation: CASTPRTSGQETQYF.

The gene calls are TRBV5-1 and TRBJ2-5; 9 bases map to TRBD1. Germline CDR1 and CDR2: SGHRS and YFSETQ. V was pared by 2 bases and J by 4 bases, with 6 bases of the junction left unmatched. The CDR3 is made up of 15 amino acids. The CDR3 region has the DNA TGCGCCAGCAGCTTTACAGGGGGCGCGGGAGAGACCCAGTACTTC. The encoded protein is CASSFTGGAGETQYF.

The chain has TRBV7-9 and TRBJ1-1; D is unresolved. With 5 bases removed from V and 5 bases from J, the gap between germline ends came to 21 bases. There are 16 residues in the CDR3. Per the germline V gene, CDR1 is SEHNR and CDR2 is FQNEAQ (reference sequence). CDR3 region: CASSPPRPTETTEAFF. CDR3 sequence (DNA): TGTGCCAGCAGCCCACCCCGACCTACTGAGACTACTGAAGCTTTCTTT.

This chain joins TRBV6-5 and TRBJ1-1, with D possibly TRBD1 on 6 matching bases. V was clipped by 5 bases and J by 4 bases, with 11 bases between them. This CDR3 has 13 residues. Looked up from germline, CDR1 is MNHEY and CDR2 is SVGAGI. The chain's CDR3 is CASSKGGPTEAFF. The DNA of the CDR3 is TGTGCCAGCAGTAAGGGGGGGCCCACTGAAGCTTTCTTT.